This TCR beta chain was retrieved from a study of CD8 T cells in Susac syndrome. Sequencing of TCR beta covered CD8+ and CD4+ T cells obtained from blood. Random hexamers were used to reverse transcribe the RNA input (roughly 0.5 to 1 ug). immunoSEQ multiplex PCR amplified TCR beta CDR3 across 54 Vbeta, 13 Jbeta. MiXCR, run by TCRdb on the immunoSEQ multiplex PCR reads, gives a single entry per CDR3 protein. This sample has some 300,000 distinct CDR3 sequences; 85% occur once, and the top ten carry about 0.11%. This clonotype was sampled from a human donor with multiple sclerosis. The sample taken for sequencing was CD8+ T cells from PBMCs.

The CDR3 protein is CASGGQGANTEAFF. Here the CDR3 DNA reads TGTGCTAGTGGAGGACAGGGGGCGAACACTGAAGCTTTCTTT. This rearrangement joins TRBV12-5 to TRBJ1-1; TRBD1 matches 11 bases. The ends lost 6 bases at V and 1 base at J; junction bases unmatched: 1. The germline V gene encodes CDR1 LGHNT and CDR2 FRNRAP. The CDR3 runs 14 residues.